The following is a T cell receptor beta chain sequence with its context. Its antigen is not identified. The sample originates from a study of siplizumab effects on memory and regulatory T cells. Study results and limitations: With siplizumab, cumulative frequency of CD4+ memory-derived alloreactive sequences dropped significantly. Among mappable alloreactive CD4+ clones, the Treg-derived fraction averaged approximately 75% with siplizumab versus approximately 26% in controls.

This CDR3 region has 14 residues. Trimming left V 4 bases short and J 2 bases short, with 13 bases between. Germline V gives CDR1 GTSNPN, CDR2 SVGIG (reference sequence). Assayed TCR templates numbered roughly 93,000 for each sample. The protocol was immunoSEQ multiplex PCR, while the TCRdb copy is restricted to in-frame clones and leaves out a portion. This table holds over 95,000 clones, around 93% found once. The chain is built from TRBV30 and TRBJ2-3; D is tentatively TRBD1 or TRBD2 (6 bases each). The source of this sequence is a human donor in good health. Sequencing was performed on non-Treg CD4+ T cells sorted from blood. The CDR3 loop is CAWIARGLTDTQYF. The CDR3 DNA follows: TGTGCCTGGATCGCCAGGGGACTCACAGATACGCAGTATTTT.